The 30 T cell receptor beta chains listed next were all sequenced from one sample in a study of blood T cell repertoires in COVID-19. TCRdb keeps only in-frame clones here, not all; method: immunoSEQ multiplex PCR. This sample has over 60,000 clones; roughly 87% occur once, and the top ten carry approximately 9%. What was sequenced was peripheral blood. The receptor source for this set is a man aged 80 or over with acute or convalescent COVID-19.

The gene calls are TRBV27 and TRBJ2-7; no firm D call. CDR1 is MNHEY, CDR2 SMNVEV, per germline (reference sequence). The CDR3 runs 14 residues. Trimming took 2 bases from V and 1 from J, leaving 9 bases between them. In DNA form, the CDR3 reads TGTGCCAGCAGTTTAAGGAGAGCTTCCTACGAGCAGTACTTC. This codes for CASSLRRASYEQYF.

The chain combines TRBV28 with TRBJ2-3, with TRBD2 as a possible D gene (7 bases). The V and J ends lost 2 bases and 6 bases respectively, with 15 bases between them. The CDR3 contains 15 residues. Germline V gives CDR1 MDHEN, CDR2 SYDVKM. The CDR3 region has the DNA TGTGCCAGCAGTTTAAGGGGGGGCCCCCTGGATACGCAGTATTTT. It codes for CASSLRGGPLDTQYF.

The rearrangement joins TRBV7-9 to TRBJ1-1; D perhaps matches TRBD1 (5 bases). Germline CDR1 is SEHNR and CDR2 is FQNEAQ (reference sequence). CDR3 length equals 13 residues. The ends were cut back, 7 bases at V and 5 bases at J, with 14 bases in the middle. In DNA, the CDR3 is TGTGCCAGCATCCAACAGACAGATACTGAAGCTTTCTTT. This gives the protein CASIQQTDTEAFF.

The chain recombines TRBV18 with TRBJ2-3; 8 nucleotides align to TRBD2. This CDR3 contains 15 residues. Germline V gene sequence: CDR1 KGHSH, CDR2 LQKENI. The V segment lost 3 bases and the J segment 4 bases; nucleotides outside the gene matches: 6. Written as DNA, the CDR3 is TGTGCCAGCTCACCCTCGGGGGGGACCCCAGATACGCAGTATTTT. This gives the protein CASSPSGGTPDTQYF.

This chain links TRBV2 with TRBJ2-2, with a weak D call TRBD2 (7 bases). Trimming pared 5 bases from V and 6 bases from J, leaving 16 bases between. This CDR3 spans 15 amino acids. The germline V gene encodes CDR1 SNHLY and CDR2 FYNNEI. The CDR3: CASSPGGQRAGELFF. In DNA form, the CDR3 reads TGTGCCAGCAGTCCCGGGGGGCAAAGGGCCGGGGAGCTGTTTTTT.

This chain joins TRBV5-6 and TRBJ1-6, with TRBD1 identical over 8 bases. V lost 5 bases and J lost 3; bases outside the gene matches: 7. Germline assignment: CDR1 SGHDT and CDR2 YYEEEE. The CDR3 consists of 16 residues. The CDR3: CASRYGTGNYNSPLHF. The CDR3 bases are TGTGCCAGCAGGTACGGGACAGGCAACTATAATTCACCCCTCCACTTT.

A single count supports this clone. V usage is TRBV3-1 (or the pseudogene TRBV3-2) and J usage is TRBJ1-5; perhaps TRBD1 as D (5 bases). Germline CDR1 LGHDT, CDR2 YNNKEL (reference sequence). V lost 4 bases to trimming and J lost 9 bases, with 10 bases between them. The CDR3 spans 12 residues. CDR3: CASSPGGGPQHF. The CDR3 DNA reads TGTGCCAGCAGCCCCGGGGGGGGGCCCCAGCATTTT.

The rearrangement links TRBV24-1 to TRBJ1-4, with D tentatively TRBD1 (5 bases). The CDR3 totals 13 residues. Germline CDR1 is KGHDR and CDR2 is SFDVKD. The V end was cut by 5 bases, the J end by 8 bases, with 11 bases between. DNA for the CDR3: TGTGCCACCAGTGGACCCCAGGGAGAAAAACTGTTTTTT. It encodes CATSGPQGEKLFF.

The V and J genes are TRBV27 and TRBJ1-1, with 8 bases identical to TRBD1. V was clipped by 4 bases and J by 2 bases; unmatched bases: 3. This CDR3 is built from 14 residues. Germline V gives CDR1 MNHEY, CDR2 SMNVEV (reference sequence). The CDR3 is CASSSQGANTEAFF. The DNA of the CDR3 is TGTGCCAGCAGTTCCCAGGGGGCTAACACTGAAGCTTTCTTT.

The chain recombines TRBV25-1 with TRBJ1-2; 9 bases are a match to TRBD1. V was clipped by 5 bases and J by 4 bases; unmatched bases: 17. This CDR3 contains 18 residues. Germline V gene sequence: CDR1 MGHDK, CDR2 SYGVNS. The CDR3 nucleotides read TGTGCCAGCAGTCAAGGTGTAGGACAGGGGTGGAGAGGCTATGGCTACACCTTC. Protein: CASSQGVGQGWRGYGYTF.

This chain joins TRBV24-1 and TRBJ2-1; the match to TRBD2 covers 8 bases. The CDR3 length is 16 residues. The V segment lost 0 bases and the J segment 2 bases; nucleotides outside the gene matches: 2. CDR1 KGHDR and CDR2 SFDVKD come from the germline V gene. DNA of the CDR3: TGTGCCACCAGTGATTTGTCAGCGGGAGCCTACAATGAGCAGTTCTTC. It codes for CATSDLSAGAYNEQFF.

The sample holds a few counts of this clone. The chain has TRBV3-1 (or the pseudogene TRBV3-2) and TRBJ2-1, with 7 bases fitting TRBD2. The CDR3 has 12 amino acids. V shed 5 bases, J shed 10 bases, and the junction held 5 bases outside the gene matches. In germline, CDR1 is LGHDT, CDR2 YNNKEL (reference sequence). DNA of the CDR3: TGTGCCAGCAGCTCCCACGGGGGGGAGCAGTTCTTC. As protein: CASSSHGGEQFF.

This clone is a singleton in its sample. The rearrangement uses TRBV7-2 and TRBJ2-1; the D gene is possibly TRBD1 (6 bases). This CDR3 spans 14 amino acids. Trimming took off 5 bases at V and 6 bases at J, with 14 bases between the two ends. The germline CDR1 and CDR2 sequences are SGHTA and FQGNSA. The CDR3 loop reads CASSVRGRGNEQFF. CDR3 nucleotides: TGTGCCAGCAGCGTCCGGGGCAGGGGCAATGAGCAGTTCTTC.

The chain joins TRBV19 to TRBJ2-1; 8 nucleotides match TRBD2. Germline V CDR1 and CDR2: LNHDA, SQIVND (reference sequence). The ends lost 0 bases at V and 7 bases at J; junction bases unmatched: 5. This CDR3 has 15 residues. CDR3 nucleotide sequence: TGTGCCAGTAGTATAGATCCGAGCGGGAGTAATGAGCAGTTCTTC. As protein: CASSIDPSGSNEQFF.

The V call is TRBV7-6, the J call TRBJ2-1, with a tentative D call TRBD1 (5 bases). Between the trimmed V and J ends, which lost 4 bases and 4 bases, there was a span of 8 bases. Germline V CDR1 and CDR2: SGHVS, FNYEAQ. This CDR3 contains 13 residues. Here the CDR3 DNA reads TGTGCCAGCAGCTCGACAGTTTACAATGAGCAGTTCTTC. Encoded protein: CASSSTVYNEQFF.

This chain joins TRBV5-1 and TRBJ1-1, with D maybe TRBD1 (6 bases). With 2 bases removed from V and 10 bases from J, the gap between germline ends came to 15 bases. Germline V gene sequence: CDR1 SGHRS, CDR2 YFSETQ. The CDR3 has 13 residues. The chain's CDR3 is CASSFGDTDGAFF. As DNA, the CDR3 is TGCGCCAGCAGCTTCGGGGACACGGATGGAGCTTTCTTT.

This clone occurred once. This chain uses TRBV10-2 with TRBJ2-3; TRBD2 matches 8 bases. After removal of 6 bases from V and 3 bases from J, the junction contained 5 bases not matched to a gene. The CDR3 contains 14 residues. CDR1 and CDR2 from the germline V gene are WSHSY and SAAADI. CDR3 in DNA: TGCGCCAGCAGCGTTAGCGGGATAACAGATACGCAGTATTTT. Translation: CASSVSGITDTQYF.

The genes are TRBV29-1 and TRBJ1-4; D gene unclear. The CDR3 runs 12 residues. Germline V gene sequence: CDR1 SQVTM, CDR2 ANQGSEA. The V end was cut by 3 bases, the J end by 6 bases, with 8 bases between. CDR3 in amino acids: CSVEEGYEKLFF. CDR3 DNA sequence: TGCAGCGTTGAGGAGGGTTATGAAAAACTGTTTTTT.

A few counts support this clone. The chain links TRBV2 to TRBJ2-2, with a tentative D call TRBD2 (6 bases). V was cut by 6 bases and J by 7 bases, with 15 bases left in between. Per the germline V gene, CDR1 is SNHLY and CDR2 is FYNNEI. The CDR3 spans 14 residues. The CDR3 reads CASSSAGGVGELFF. CDR3 DNA: TGTGCCAGCAGCTCAGCAGGAGGGGTCGGGGAGCTGTTTTTT.

The chain carries TRBV5-1 and TRBJ2-5; the match to TRBD2 covers 8 bases. CDR3 size: 17 residues. Trimming at V came to 0 bases and at J to 2 bases, leaving 9 bases not matched to a gene. Germline V gene lookup returns CDR1 SGHRS and CDR2 YFSETQ. As DNA, the CDR3 is TGCGCCAGCAGCTTGGTTGGTAGCGGGGTCATTCAAGAGACCCAGTACTTC. It yields the protein CASSLVGSGVIQETQYF.

This chain joins TRBV2 and TRBJ2-3; TRBD1 matches at 9 bases. This CDR3 is built from 16 residues. Trimming cost V 1 base and J 1 base; bases outside gene matches: 3. The germline V gene encodes CDR1 SNHLY and CDR2 FYNNEI. CDR3 residues: CASSEDRDRGTDTQYF. For the CDR3, the DNA is TGTGCCAGCAGTGAAGACCGGGACAGGGGCACAGATACGCAGTATTTT. Filled out from reference TRBV2 and TRBJ2-3, the complete variable domain reads EPEVTQTPSHQVTQMGQEVILRCVPISNHLYFYWYRQILGQKVEFLVSFYNNEISEKSEIFDDQFSVERPDGSNFTLKIRSTKLEDSAMYFCASSEDRDRGTDTQYFGPGTRLTVL.

The V and J genes are TRBV25-1 and TRBJ1-2; 7 bases are shared with TRBD1. In germline, CDR1 is MGHDK, CDR2 SYGVNS. This CDR3 is 13 amino acids long. The trim removed 1 base at V and 8 bases at J, leaving 4 bases unmatched. The chain's CDR3 is CASSESGGNGYTF. DNA for the CDR3: TGTGCCAGCAGTGAATCAGGGGGTAACGGCTACACCTTC.

The rearrangement joins TRBV6-5 to TRBJ1-1, with TRBD1 identical over 8 bases. The trim removed 7 bases at V and 7 bases at J, leaving 11 bases unmatched. CDR1 and CDR2 from the germline V gene are MNHEY and SVGAGI. The CDR3 covers 14 residues. The CDR3 nucleotides read TGTGCCAGCATCCGCAGGGGGGACAGGCATGAAGCTTTCTTT. It yields the protein CASIRRGDRHEAFF.

The chain has TRBV5-1 and TRBJ1-5, with D unclear. Trimming shortened V by 0 bases and J by 0 bases, and 7 bases separated the two germline ends. Germline lookup yields CDR1 SGHRS and CDR2 YFSETQ. This CDR3 region has 15 residues. The CDR3 DNA reads TGCGCCAGCAGCTTGGACGGGGATAGCAATCAGCCCCAGCATTTT. Its protein is CASSLDGDSNQPQHF.

The gene calls are TRBV30 and TRBJ1-2, with 10 nucleotides matching TRBD1. The ends lost 6 bases at V and 1 base at J; junction bases unmatched: 5. Germline loops: CDR1 GTSNPN, CDR2 SVGIG (reference sequence). The CDR3 spans 14 residues. As DNA, the CDR3 is TGTGCCTGCAGATGGACAGGGGGTAACTATGGCTACACCTTC. Its translation: CACRWTGGNYGYTF.

The chain is built from TRBV19 and TRBJ1-2; 7 nucleotides line up with TRBD1. The V gene's germline CDR1 is LNHDA and CDR2 SQIVND (reference sequence). The CDR3 contains 15 residues. Trimming at V came to 9 bases and at J to 0 bases, leaving 10 bases not matched to a gene. This CDR3 reads CASAPNDRANYGYTF. CDR3 in DNA: TGTGCCAGCGCGCCGAACGACAGGGCTAACTATGGCTACACCTTC.

The chain combines TRBV7-2 with TRBJ2-3, with 8 bases lining up with TRBD1. The CDR3 loop spans 14 amino acids. In germline, CDR1 is SGHTA, CDR2 FQGNSA. Trimming at V came to 5 bases and at J to 4 bases, leaving 5 bases not matched to a gene. The CDR3: CASSPGQGPDTQYF. CDR3 DNA sequence: TGTGCCAGCAGCCCTGGACAGGGACCAGATACGCAGTATTTT.

The chain is built from TRBV27 and TRBJ2-3; 12 nucleotides agree with TRBD2. Germline CDR1 reads MNHEY; CDR2 reads SMNVEV (reference sequence). The junction had 9 bases not matched to a gene; V was cut back by 8 bases and J by 6 bases. This CDR3 has 15 amino acids. CDR3 in amino acids: CASHLVGTSGDTQYF. CDR3 in DNA: TGTGCCAGCCACCTGGTGGGGACTAGCGGGGATACGCAGTATTTT.

The rearrangement uses TRBV9 and TRBJ2-1; 8 bases are a match to TRBD2. Germline trimming cut 3 bases from V and 2 bases from J; bases unmatched to any gene: 1. CDR1 is SGDLS, CDR2 YYNGEE, per germline. This CDR3 contains 14 residues. CDR3 in DNA: TGTGCCAGCAGCGAGGGACTAGCCTACAATGAGCAGTTCTTC. Translated, it gives CASSEGLAYNEQFF. Filled out from reference TRBV9 and TRBJ2-1, the complete variable domain reads DSGVTQTPKHLITATGQRVTLRCSPRSGDLSVYWYQQSLDQGLQFLIQYYNGEERAKGNILERFSAQQFPDLHSELNLSSLELGDSALYFCASSEGLAYNEQFFGPGTRLTVL.

This sequence joins TRBV15 and TRBJ1-5; 8 bases agree with TRBD1. Germline V CDR1 and CDR2: LNHNV, YYDKDF (reference sequence). The J segment lost 6 bases and the V segment lost 2 bases, leaving 9 bases of the junction unmatched. This CDR3 is built from 16 residues. This chain's CDR3 is CATSRLGQGIGQPQHF. CDR3 nucleotides: TGTGCCACCAGCAGACTAGGACAGGGAATAGGTCAGCCCCAGCATTTT.